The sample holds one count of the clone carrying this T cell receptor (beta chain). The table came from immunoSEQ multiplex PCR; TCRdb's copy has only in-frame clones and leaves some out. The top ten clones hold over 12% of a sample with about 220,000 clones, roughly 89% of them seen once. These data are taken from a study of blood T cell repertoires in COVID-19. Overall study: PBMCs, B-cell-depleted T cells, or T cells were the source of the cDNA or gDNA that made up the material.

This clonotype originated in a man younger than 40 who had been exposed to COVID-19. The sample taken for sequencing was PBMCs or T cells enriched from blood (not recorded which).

The CDR3, as DNA: TGTGCCAGCAGTTTCTCCGCAGATACGCAGTATTTT. This sequence encodes CASSFSADTQYF. The rearrangement joins TRBV12-3 or TRBV12-4 to TRBJ2-3; no definite D call. Trimming pared 3 bases from V and 4 bases from J, leaving 5 bases between. The CDR3 has 12 residues.